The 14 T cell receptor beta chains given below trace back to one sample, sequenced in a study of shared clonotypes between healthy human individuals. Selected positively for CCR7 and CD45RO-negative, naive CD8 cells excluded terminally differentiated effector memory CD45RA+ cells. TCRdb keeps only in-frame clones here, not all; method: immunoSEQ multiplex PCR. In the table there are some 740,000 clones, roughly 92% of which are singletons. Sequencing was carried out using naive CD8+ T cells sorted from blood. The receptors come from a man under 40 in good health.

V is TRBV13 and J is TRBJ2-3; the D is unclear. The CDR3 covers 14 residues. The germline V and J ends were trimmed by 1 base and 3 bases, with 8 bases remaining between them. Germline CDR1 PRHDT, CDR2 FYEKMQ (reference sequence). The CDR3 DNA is TGTGCCAGCAGCTTAGTTGGGGTGACAGATACGCAGTATTTT. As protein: CASSLVGVTDTQYF.

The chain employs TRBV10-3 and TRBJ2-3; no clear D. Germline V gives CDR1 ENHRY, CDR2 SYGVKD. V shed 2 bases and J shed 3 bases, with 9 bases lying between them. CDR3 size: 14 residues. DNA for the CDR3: TGTGCCATCAGTGAGGCCACTCAGACAGATACGCAGTATTTT. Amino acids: CAISEATQTDTQYF.

CDR3 coding DNA: TGTGCCAGCAGGGTACAGGGCTCTCGGAATCAGCCCCAGCATTTT. Translating gives CASRVQGSRNQPQHF. This chain connects TRBV28 to TRBJ1-5, with a tentative D call TRBD1 (6 bases). The CDR3 is 15 amino acids. The V end was cut by 6 bases, the J end by 4 bases, with 16 bases between. Germline values: CDR1 MDHEN, CDR2 SYDVKM.

This CDR3 reads CASSLDVGGNTEAFF. The CDR3, as DNA: TGCGCCAGCAGCTTGGATGTGGGCGGGAACACTGAAGCTTTCTTT. This chain uses TRBV5-1 with TRBJ1-1, with D unclear. Germline-derived CDR1 and CDR2 are SGHRS and YFSETQ. Trimming removed 0 bases from V and 1 base from J, with 10 bases in between. The CDR3 length is 15 residues.

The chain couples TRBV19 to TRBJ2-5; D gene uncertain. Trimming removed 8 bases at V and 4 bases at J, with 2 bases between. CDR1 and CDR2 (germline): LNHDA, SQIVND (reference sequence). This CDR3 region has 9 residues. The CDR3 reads CASRETQYF. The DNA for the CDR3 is TGTGCCAGTCGAGAGACCCAGTACTTC.

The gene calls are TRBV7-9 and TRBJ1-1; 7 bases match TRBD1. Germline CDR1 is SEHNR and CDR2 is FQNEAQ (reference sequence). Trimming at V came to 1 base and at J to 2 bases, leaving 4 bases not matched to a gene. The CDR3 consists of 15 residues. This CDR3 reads CASSLEGDSNTEAFF. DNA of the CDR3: TGTGCCAGCAGCTTAGAGGGGGACAGCAACACTGAAGCTTTCTTT.

The CDR3 loop is CASSLEAGGPDTQYF. The CDR3 DNA is TGTGCCAGCAGCTTGGAAGCGGGGGGCCCAGATACGCAGTATTTT. The chain uses TRBV5-6 and TRBJ2-3; 9 nucleotides agree with TRBD2. Germline lookup yields CDR1 SGHDT and CDR2 YYEEEE. The V gene end was trimmed by 0 bases and the J gene end by 4 bases; junction bases not matched to a gene: 3. The CDR3 covers 15 residues.

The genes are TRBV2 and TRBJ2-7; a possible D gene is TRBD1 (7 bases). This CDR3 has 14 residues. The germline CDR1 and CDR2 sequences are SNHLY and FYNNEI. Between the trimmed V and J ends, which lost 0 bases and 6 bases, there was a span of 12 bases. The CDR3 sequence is CASSEAPGGREQYF. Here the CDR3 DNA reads TGTGCCAGCAGTGAAGCCCCAGGGGGGCGCGAGCAGTACTTC.

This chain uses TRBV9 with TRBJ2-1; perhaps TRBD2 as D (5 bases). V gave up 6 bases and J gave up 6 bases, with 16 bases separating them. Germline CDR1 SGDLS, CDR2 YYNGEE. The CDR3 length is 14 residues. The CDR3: CASNPDEGSNEQFF. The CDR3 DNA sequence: TGTGCCAGCAATCCAGATGAGGGTAGCAATGAGCAGTTCTTC. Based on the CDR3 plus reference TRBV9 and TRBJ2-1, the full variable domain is DSGVTQTPKHLITATGQRVTLRCSPRSGDLSVYWYQQSLDQGLQFLIQYYNGEERAKGNILERFSAQQFPDLHSELNLSSLELGDSALYFCASNPDEGSNEQFFGPGTRLTVL.

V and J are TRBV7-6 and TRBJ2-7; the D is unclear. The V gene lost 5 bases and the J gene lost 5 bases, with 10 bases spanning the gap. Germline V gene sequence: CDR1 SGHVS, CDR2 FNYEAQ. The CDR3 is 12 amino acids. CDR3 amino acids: CASSLGLHEQYF. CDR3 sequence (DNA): TGTGCCAGCAGCCTCGGTTTACACGAGCAGTACTTC. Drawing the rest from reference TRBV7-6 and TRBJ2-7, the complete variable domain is GAGVSQSPRYKVTKRGQDVALRCDPISGHVSLYWYRQALGQGPEFLTYFNYEAQQDKSGLPNDRFSAERPEGSISTLTIQRTEQRDSAMYRCASSLGLHEQYFGPGTRLTVT.

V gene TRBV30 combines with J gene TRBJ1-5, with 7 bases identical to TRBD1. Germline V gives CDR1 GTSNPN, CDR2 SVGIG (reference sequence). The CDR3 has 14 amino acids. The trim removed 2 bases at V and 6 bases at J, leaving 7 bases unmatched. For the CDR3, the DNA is TGTGCCTGGAGTTGGGCAGGGGGACGTCAGCCCCAGCATTTT. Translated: CAWSWAGGRQPQHF.

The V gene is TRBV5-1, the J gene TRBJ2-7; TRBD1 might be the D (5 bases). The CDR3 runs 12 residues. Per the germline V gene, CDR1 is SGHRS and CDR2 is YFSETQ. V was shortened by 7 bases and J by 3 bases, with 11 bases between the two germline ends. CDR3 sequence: CASQGTDYEQYF. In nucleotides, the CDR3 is TGCGCCAGCCAGGGCACGGACTACGAGCAGTACTTC. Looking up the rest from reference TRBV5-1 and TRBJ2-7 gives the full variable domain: KAGVTQTPRYLIKTRGQQVTLSCSPISGHRSVSWYQQTPGQGLQFLFEYFSETQRNKGNFPGRFSGRQFSNSRSEMNVSTLELGDSALYLCASQGTDYEQYFGPGTRLTVT.

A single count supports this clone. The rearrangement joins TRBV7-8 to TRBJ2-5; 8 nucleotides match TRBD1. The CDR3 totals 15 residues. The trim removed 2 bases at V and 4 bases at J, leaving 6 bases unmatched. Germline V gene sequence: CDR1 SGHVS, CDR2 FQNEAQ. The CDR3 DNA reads TGTGCCAGCAGCTTAAGCAGGGGGCTCTTAGAGACCCAGTACTTC. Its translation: CASSLSRGLLETQYF.

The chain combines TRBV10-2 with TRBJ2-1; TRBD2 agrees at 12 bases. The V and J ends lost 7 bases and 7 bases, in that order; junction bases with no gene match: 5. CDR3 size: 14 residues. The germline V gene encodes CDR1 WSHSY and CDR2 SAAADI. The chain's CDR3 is CASIGTSGLNEQFF. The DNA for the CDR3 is TGCGCCAGCATCGGGACTAGCGGGTTGAATGAGCAGTTCTTC.